The next 20 T cell receptor beta chains were all read from a single sample in a study of naive and memory T cell subsets. The beta constant-region primer was an equimolar mix of two oligonucleotides covering TRBC1 and TRBC2. MiXCR, applied by TCRdb to the UMI-ligation and nested PCR reads, yields one record per CDR3 protein. The table lists 75,000 to 85,000 distinct CDR3 sequences, about an eighth of them singletons. Source material: central memory CD4+ T cells from blood. These receptors all come from a human donor in good health.

This chain joins TRBV11-3 and TRBJ2-1, with 9 bases matching TRBD2. V dropped 1 base and J dropped 0; count of bases not matched to a gene: 10. CDR1 is SGHNT, CDR2 YENEEA, per germline. CDR3 length: 19 amino acids. The CDR3 DNA reads as TGTGCCAGCAGCTTAGTGGGGTTATCTAGCGGGGCCTCCTACAATGAGCAGTTCTTC. Protein product: CASSLVGLSSGASYNEQFF.

This clonotype occurred a few times. V gene TRBV4-3 combines with J gene TRBJ2-5, with TRBD2 matching over 9 bases. V lost 4 bases to trimming and J lost 7 bases; unmatched junction nucleotides: 10. The germline CDR1 and CDR2 sequences are LGHNA and YSLEER. The length of the CDR3 is 15 residues. The CDR3 is CASSLAGSGGGTQYF. The DNA for the CDR3 is TGCGCCAGCAGCCTGGCGGGTAGCGGGGGTGGGACCCAGTACTTC.

This clonotype was seen a few times. The chain uses TRBV3-1 and TRBJ2-1; unclear D gene. This CDR3 has 12 amino acids. The germline V gene has CDR1 LGHDT and CDR2 YNNKEL (reference sequence). The germline V and J ends were trimmed by 3 bases and 8 bases, with 8 bases remaining between them. CDR3 loop: CASSHRADEQFF. Here the CDR3 DNA reads TGTGCCAGCAGCCACCGAGCCGATGAGCAGTTCTTC.

V usage is TRBV9 and J usage is TRBJ1-3; unclear D gene. CDR1 and CDR2 (germline): SGDLS, YYNGEE. Trimming pared 3 bases from V and 4 bases from J, leaving 2 bases between. The CDR3 sequence is 11 residues long. The CDR3 DNA reads TGTGCCAGCAGCGGCGGAAACACCATATATTTT. Protein: CASSGGNTIYF.

The chain is built from TRBV28 and TRBJ2-7, with TRBD1 identical over 7 bases. The trim removed 3 bases at V and 4 bases at J, leaving 6 bases unmatched. Germline loops: CDR1 MDHEN, CDR2 SYDVKM. CDR3 size: 14 residues. The DNA of the CDR3 is TGTGCCAGCAGTTTTGGGGGACAGACTTACGAGCAGTACTTC. It encodes CASSFGGQTYEQYF.

There are many counts of this clonotype. The CDR3 DNA sequence: TGCAGTGCGCAAGTCCCAGGGGGTTCCGAGCAGTACTTC. This gives the protein CSAQVPGGSEQYF. V gene TRBV20-1 combines with J gene TRBJ2-7, with 7 bases lining up with TRBD1. V was clipped by 6 bases and J by 6 bases; unmatched bases: 11. Germline-derived CDR1 and CDR2 are DFQATT and SNEGSKA (reference sequence). This CDR3 comprises 13 residues.

The chain has TRBV12-5 and TRBJ2-2; 7 bases are shared with TRBD1. The CDR3 contains 14 residues. V lost 7 bases, J lost 2 bases, and 4 bases stayed unmatched. In germline, CDR1 is LGHNT, CDR2 FRNRAP. This CDR3 is CASVQGRNTGELFF. Here the CDR3 DNA reads TGTGCTAGTGTACAGGGGCGAAACACCGGGGAGCTGTTTTTT. Full variable domain (outside the CDR3, taken from reference TRBV12-5 and TRBJ2-2): DARVTQTPRHKVTEMGQEVTMRCQPILGHNTVFWYRQTMMQGLELLAYFRNRAPLDDSGMPKDRFSAEMPDATLATLKIQPSEPRDSAVYFCASVQGRNTGELFFGEGSRLTVL.

This clonotype was recorded many times. The genes are TRBV10-3 and TRBJ2-4; D may be TRBD1 or TRBD2 (5 bases each). CDR1 ENHRY and CDR2 SYGVKD come from the germline V gene. The CDR3 has 12 residues. V was shortened by 6 bases and J by 6 bases, with 9 bases between the two germline ends. The DNA of the CDR3 is TGTGCCATCAGAGGGACGGGAAACATTCAGTACTTC. This codes for CAIRGTGNIQYF.

The V and J genes are TRBV5-4 and TRBJ2-1; 10 positions agree with TRBD1. Germline V gene lookup returns CDR1 SGHNT and CDR2 YYREEE (reference sequence). The V and J ends lost 4 bases and 3 bases, in that order; junction bases with no gene match: 1. The length of the CDR3 is 14 residues. The CDR3 coding sequence is TGTGCCAGCAGCGGACAGGGGGACTACAATGAGCAGTTCTTC. This codes for CASSGQGDYNEQFF.

V is TRBV20-1 and J is TRBJ1-4; unclear D gene. In germline, CDR1 is DFQATT, CDR2 SNEGSKA (reference sequence). There are 17 residues in the CDR3. Trimming removed 2 bases at V and 6 bases at J, with 22 bases between. The CDR3 nucleotides read TGCAGTGCTAGACCCCCTCGGCGGAGGACGGAAGATGAAAAACTGTTTTTT. Encoded protein: CSARPPRRRTEDEKLFF.

This clonotype was seen more than once but under ten times. The chain has TRBV5-1 and TRBJ2-1; 8 bases are a match to TRBD2. This CDR3 contains 16 residues. After removal of 1 base from V and 1 base from J, the junction contained 4 bases not matched to a gene. Germline CDR1 reads SGHRS; CDR2 reads YFSETQ. In DNA, the CDR3 is TGCGCCAGCAGCTTGCTTTCTAGCGGGTCCTACAATGAGCAGTTCTTC. Translating gives CASSLLSSGSYNEQFF.

The CDR3 protein is CASSESGLAGNGGELFF. The CDR3 nucleotides read TGCGCCAGCAGTGAGTCGGGACTAGCGGGAAATGGCGGGGAGCTGTTTTTT. The chain has TRBV10-1 and TRBJ2-2; TRBD2 matches at 13 bases. This CDR3 is 17 amino acids long. CDR1 WNHNN and CDR2 SYGVQD come from the germline V gene (reference sequence). The ends lost 0 bases at V and 7 bases at J; junction bases unmatched: 5.

This chain links TRBV20-1 with TRBJ1-2; a possible D gene is TRBD1 (6 bases). There are 18 residues in the CDR3. V was pared by 6 bases and J by 0 bases, with 26 bases between. Germline CDR1 is DFQATT and CDR2 is SNEGSKA (reference sequence). CDR3 in amino acids: CSAQGGWDAGGPNYGYTF. CDR3 nucleotide sequence: TGCAGTGCCCAAGGGGGATGGGACGCAGGCGGGCCTAACTATGGCTACACCTTC.

This clonotype was counted between two and nine times. The chain couples TRBV2 to TRBJ1-5, with a tentative D call TRBD1 (6 bases). V was pared by 8 bases and J by 6 bases, with 17 bases between. The germline CDR1 and CDR2 sequences are SNHLY and FYNNEI. The CDR3 consists of 14 residues. The CDR3 sequence is CASSGTQSGQPQHF. CDR3 nucleotides: TGTGCCAGCTCCGGGACACAATCCGGTCAGCCCCAGCATTTT.

This clonotype was observed a handful of times. The CDR3 loop reads CASSLEAGSTDTQYF. The CDR3 DNA reads as TGTGCCAGCAGCTTAGAAGCGGGGAGCACAGATACGCAGTATTTT. V and J are TRBV7-2 and TRBJ2-3, with TRBD2 matching over 7 bases. Losses at the gene ends were 1 base for V and 0 bases for J; bases not matched to a gene: 1. CDR3 length: 15 amino acids. The germline V gene encodes CDR1 SGHTA and CDR2 FQGNSA.

This clonotype was counted between two and nine times. The chain joins TRBV5-1 to TRBJ1-1; the match to TRBD1 covers 8 bases. The CDR3 runs 16 residues. Per the germline V gene, CDR1 is SGHRS and CDR2 is YFSETQ. Unmatched junction bases numbered 7, after V lost 0 bases and J lost 3 bases. DNA for the CDR3: TGCGCCAGCAGCTTGGGCAGGGGGCTCGAGGACACTGAAGCTTTCTTT. As protein: CASSLGRGLEDTEAFF.

This clonotype has more than one count but fewer than ten. The chain recombines TRBV30 with TRBJ2-5, with a weak D call TRBD2 (6 bases). Deletions cut 2 bases from V and 5 bases from J, with 18 bases between. Germline-derived CDR1 and CDR2 are GTSNPN and SVGIG (reference sequence). The CDR3 is made up of 15 amino acids. In DNA, the CDR3 is TGTGCCTGGAGTCCTGGGACTCCTTTCAGGGAGACCCAGTACTTC. Translating gives CAWSPGTPFRETQYF.

This clonotype turned up a few times. CDR3 residues: CASSYSTPTSSYEQYF. The CDR3 DNA reads TGTGCCAGCAGTTACTCGACCCCGACCAGCTCCTACGAGCAGTACTTC. This rearrangement joins TRBV6-5 to TRBJ2-7; no definite D call. The germline CDR1 and CDR2 sequences are MNHEY and SVGAGI. The CDR3 runs 16 residues. V lost 0 bases and J lost 0, with 12 bases in between.

This clonotype is deemed medium-sized. This chain joins TRBV7-2 and TRBJ2-5, with TRBD1 identical over 7 bases. J lost 2 bases, V lost 5 bases, and 5 bases had no gene match. The V gene's germline CDR1 is SGHTA and CDR2 FQGNSA. The CDR3 contains 14 residues. The CDR3, as DNA: TGTGCCAGCAGCCCGGGACAGAGACAAGAGACCCAGTACTTC. Translated: CASSPGQRQETQYF.

The V gene is TRBV5-1, the J gene TRBJ2-1; the D gene is possibly TRBD2 (6 bases). Between the trimmed V and J ends, which lost 1 base and 4 bases, there was a span of 12 bases. The CDR3 consists of 15 residues. Germline V gives CDR1 SGHRS, CDR2 YFSETQ. CDR3 loop: CASSLSEGIYNEQFF. The CDR3 region has the DNA TGCGCCAGCAGCTTGTCGGAGGGAATATACAATGAGCAGTTCTTC.